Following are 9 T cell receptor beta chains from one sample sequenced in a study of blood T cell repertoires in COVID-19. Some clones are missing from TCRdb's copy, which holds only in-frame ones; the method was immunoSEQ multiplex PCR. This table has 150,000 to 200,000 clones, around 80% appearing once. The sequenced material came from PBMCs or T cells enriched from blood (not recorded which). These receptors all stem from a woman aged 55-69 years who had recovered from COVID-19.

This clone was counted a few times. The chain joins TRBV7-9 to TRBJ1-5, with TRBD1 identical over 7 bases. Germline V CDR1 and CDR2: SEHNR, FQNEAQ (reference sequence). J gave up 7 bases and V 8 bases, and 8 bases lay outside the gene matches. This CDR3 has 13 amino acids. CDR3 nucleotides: TGTGCCAGCTCTACAGGGGAACGGCAGCCCCAGCATTTT. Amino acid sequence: CASSTGERQPQHF.

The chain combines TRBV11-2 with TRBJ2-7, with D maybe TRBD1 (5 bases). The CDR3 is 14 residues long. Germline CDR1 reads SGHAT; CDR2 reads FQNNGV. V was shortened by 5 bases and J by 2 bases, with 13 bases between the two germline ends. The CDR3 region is CASSVTTVPYEQYF. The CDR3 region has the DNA TGTGCCAGCAGCGTCACGACAGTTCCCTACGAGCAGTACTTC.

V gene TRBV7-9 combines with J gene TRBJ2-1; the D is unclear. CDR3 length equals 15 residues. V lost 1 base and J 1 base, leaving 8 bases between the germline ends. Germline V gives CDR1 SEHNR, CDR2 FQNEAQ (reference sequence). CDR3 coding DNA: TGTGCCAGCAGCTTAGTAGAACAGTCCTACAATGAGCAGTTCTTC. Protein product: CASSLVEQSYNEQFF.

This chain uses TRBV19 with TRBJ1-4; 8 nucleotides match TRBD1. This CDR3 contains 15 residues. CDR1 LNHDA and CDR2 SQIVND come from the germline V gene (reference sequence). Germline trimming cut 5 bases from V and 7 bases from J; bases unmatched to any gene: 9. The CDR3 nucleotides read TGTGCCAGTAGTCCCGGACAGGGTTTGAGTGAAAAACTGTTTTTT. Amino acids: CASSPGQGLSEKLFF.

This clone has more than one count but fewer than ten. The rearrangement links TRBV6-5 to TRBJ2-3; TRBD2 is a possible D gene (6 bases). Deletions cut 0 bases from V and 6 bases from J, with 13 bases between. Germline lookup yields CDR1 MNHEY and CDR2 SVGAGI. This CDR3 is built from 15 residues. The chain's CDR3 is CASSYSGGPPDTQYF. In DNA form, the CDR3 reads TGTGCCAGCAGTTACTCAGGAGGGCCGCCGGATACGCAGTATTTT.

DNA for the CDR3: TGTGCCAGCAGCGTGAGCAGGCCTTACGAGCAGTACTTC. It specifies CASSVSRPYEQYF. The chain joins TRBV28 to TRBJ2-7; no reliable D call. CDR3 length: 13 amino acids. The ends were cut back, 6 bases at V and 4 bases at J, with 13 bases in the middle. Germline CDR1 is MDHEN and CDR2 is SYDVKM.

The CDR3 loop reads CASSSGGLTNEKLFF. The CDR3 region has the DNA TGTGCCAGCAGCTCCGGAGGCCTAACTAATGAAAAACTGTTTTTT. The rearrangement joins TRBV3-1 (or the pseudogene TRBV3-2) to TRBJ1-4, with D unresolved. The length of the CDR3 is 15 residues. Looked up from germline, CDR1 is LGHDT and CDR2 is YNNKEL (reference sequence). Deletions cut 5 bases from V and 1 base from J, with 11 bases between.

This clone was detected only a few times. Here the CDR3 reads CASSSIANSDYEQYF. CDR3 DNA: TGTGCCAGCAGTTCAATAGCGAACTCCGACTACGAGCAGTACTTC. The chain joins TRBV28 to TRBJ2-7, with D possibly matching TRBD2 (5 bases). The germline CDR1 and CDR2 sequences are MDHEN and SYDVKM. V shed 4 bases and J shed 3 bases, with 16 bases lying between them. The CDR3 length is 15 residues.

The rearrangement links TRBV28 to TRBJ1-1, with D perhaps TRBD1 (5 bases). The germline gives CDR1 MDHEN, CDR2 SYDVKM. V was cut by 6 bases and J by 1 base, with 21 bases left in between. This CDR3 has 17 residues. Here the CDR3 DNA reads TGTGCCAGCAGCAGGGTAGGAACTCTAGGAGAGAACACTGAAGCTTTCTTT. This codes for CASSRVGTLGENTEAFF.